Here is one T cell receptor (beta chain) with its context. What it binds is unknown. The record originates from a study of response to subunit inactivated influenza vaccine. The study's findings and limits: The study's authors posited that every seasonal influenza vaccination enlists few new T cells.

The length of the CDR3 is 16 residues. Germline V gene data show CDR1 as SGHTS and CDR2 as YDEGEE. Trimming at V came to 2 bases and at J to 1 base, leaving 4 bases not matched to a gene. TCRdb redid the calling of the RT-PCR reads with MiXCR, one entry per CDR3 protein. The data contain about 180,000 distinct CDR3 sequences, about 10% of them singletons. The genes are TRBV5-8 and TRBJ1-5, with TRBD1 matching over 9 bases. Sample: non-naive T cells sorted from PBMCs, taken on the day of vaccination. The receptor's source is a man in his forties or fifties who received an inactivated influenza vaccine. CDR3 sequence: CASSLWTGVSNQPQHF. In DNA form, the CDR3 reads TGTGCCAGCAGCTTATGGACAGGGGTGAGCAATCAGCCCCAGCATTTT.